Sequencing of this T cell receptor beta chain was carried out in a study of blood T cell repertoires in COVID-19. Background on the study: T cells, B-cell-depleted T cells, or PBMCs supplied cDNA or gDNA.

Across about two dozen US areas, participants ranged in age from about 18 to 90 years. Resolution of symptoms, clearance, or two negative PCRs was present in recovered Cohort 3 donors. Trimming removed 3 bases from V and 0 bases from J; junction bases left unmatched: 6. Germline V lookup: CDR1 SNHLY, CDR2 FYNNEI. The CDR3 contains 18 residues. This clone was seen only a few times. Some clones are missing from TCRdb's copy, which holds only in-frame ones; the method was immunoSEQ multiplex PCR. The sample holds approximately 390,000 clones, around nine tenths seen once. What was sequenced was PBMCs or T cells enriched from blood (not recorded which). This clonotype was obtained from a woman in her 50s who had recovered from COVID-19. The rearrangement joins TRBV2 to TRBJ1-5, with TRBD1 identical over 12 bases. The DNA of the CDR3 is TGTGCCAGCAGTGACCGGGACAGGGGGCGGAATAGCAATCAGCCCCAGCATTTT. Its protein product is CASSDRDRGRNSNQPQHF.